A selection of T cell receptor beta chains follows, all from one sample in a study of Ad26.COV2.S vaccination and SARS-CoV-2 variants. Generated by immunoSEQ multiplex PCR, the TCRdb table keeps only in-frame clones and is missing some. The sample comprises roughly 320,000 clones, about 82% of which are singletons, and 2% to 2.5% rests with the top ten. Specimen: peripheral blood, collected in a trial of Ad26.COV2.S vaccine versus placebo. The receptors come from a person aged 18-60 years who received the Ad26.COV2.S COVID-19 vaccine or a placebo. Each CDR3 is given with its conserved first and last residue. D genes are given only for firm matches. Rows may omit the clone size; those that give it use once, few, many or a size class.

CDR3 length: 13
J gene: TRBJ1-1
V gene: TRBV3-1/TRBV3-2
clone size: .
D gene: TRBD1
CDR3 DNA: TGTGCCAGCAGCCTCACAGGGGACACTGAAGCTTTCTTT
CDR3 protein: CASSLTGDTEAFF

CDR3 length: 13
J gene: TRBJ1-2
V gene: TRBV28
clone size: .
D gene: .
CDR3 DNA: TGTGCCAGCAACGATCGCCCTAACTATGGCTACACCTTC
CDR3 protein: CASNDRPNYGYTF

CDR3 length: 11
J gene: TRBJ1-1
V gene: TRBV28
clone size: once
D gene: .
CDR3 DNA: TGTGCCACCAAGCTAGACACTGAAGCTTTCTTT
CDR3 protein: CATKLDTEAFF

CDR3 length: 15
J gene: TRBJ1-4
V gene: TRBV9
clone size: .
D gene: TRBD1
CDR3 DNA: TGTGCCAGCAGCACAACAGGGACAGTTAATGAAAAACTGTTTTTT
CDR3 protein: CASSTTGTVNEKLFF

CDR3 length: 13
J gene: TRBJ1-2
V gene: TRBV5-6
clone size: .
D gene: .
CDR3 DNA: TGTGCCAGCAGCTTGGGATCGGGGATTGGCTACACCTTC
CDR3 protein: CASSLGSGIGYTF

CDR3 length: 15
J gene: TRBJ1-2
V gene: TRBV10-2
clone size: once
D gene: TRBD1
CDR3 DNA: TGCGCCAGCCGAACCGGGACAGGGATGCCCGGGGGCTACACCTTC
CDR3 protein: CASRTGTGMPGGYTF

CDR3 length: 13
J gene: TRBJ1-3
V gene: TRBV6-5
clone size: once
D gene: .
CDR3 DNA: TGTGCCAGTAGGGACTCGGGAGGAAACACCATATATTTT
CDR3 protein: CASRDSGGNTIYF

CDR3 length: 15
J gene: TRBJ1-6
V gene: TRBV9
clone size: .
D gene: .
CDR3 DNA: TGTGCCAGCAGCGTAGACCCGGGGCTGGGTTCACCCCTCCACTTT
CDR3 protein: CASSVDPGLGSPLHF

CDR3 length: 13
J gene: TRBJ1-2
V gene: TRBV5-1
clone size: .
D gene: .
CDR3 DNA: TGCGCCAGCAGCTTGGCTGGGTCGGGTGGCTACACCTTC
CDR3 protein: CASSLAGSGGYTF

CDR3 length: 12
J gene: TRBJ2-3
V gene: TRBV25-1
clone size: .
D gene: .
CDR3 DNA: TGTGCCAGCAGTCCGGGGGCAGATACGCAGTATTTT
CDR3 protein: CASSPGADTQYF

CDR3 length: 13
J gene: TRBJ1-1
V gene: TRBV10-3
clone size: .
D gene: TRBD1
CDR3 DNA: TGTGCCAGCGGGACAGGGATGAACACTGAAGCTTTCTTT
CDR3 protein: CASGTGMNTEAFF

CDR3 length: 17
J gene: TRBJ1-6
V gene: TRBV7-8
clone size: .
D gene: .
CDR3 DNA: TGTGCCAGCAGCCGAACTAGGAGCCCCTCCTATAATTCACCCCTCCACTTT
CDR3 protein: CASSRTRSPSYNSPLHF

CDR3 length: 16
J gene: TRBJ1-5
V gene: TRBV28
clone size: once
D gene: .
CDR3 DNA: TGTGCCAGCTACCCGGGGACACCTCCTTCTAATCAGCCCCAGCATTTT
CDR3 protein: CASYPGTPPSNQPQHF

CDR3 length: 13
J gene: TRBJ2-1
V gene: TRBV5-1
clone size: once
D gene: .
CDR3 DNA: TGCGCCAGCAGCAAGGACCCTCCCAATGAGCAGTTCTTC
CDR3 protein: CASSKDPPNEQFF

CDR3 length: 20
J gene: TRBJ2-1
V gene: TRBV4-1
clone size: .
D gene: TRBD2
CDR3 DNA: TGCGCCAGCAGCCAAGGGGGACTAGCGGGGACCCGAGGGACCTACAATGAGCAGTTCTTC
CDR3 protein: CASSQGGLAGTRGTYNEQFF

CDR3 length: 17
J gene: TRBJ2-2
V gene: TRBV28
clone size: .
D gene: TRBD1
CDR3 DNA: TGTGCCAGCAGTTTGCACAGGGGGCGCGACAACACCGGGGAGCTGTTTTTT
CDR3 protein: CASSLHRGRDNTGELFF

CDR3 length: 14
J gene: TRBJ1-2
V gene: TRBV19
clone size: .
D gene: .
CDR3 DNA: TGTGCCAGTAGTATAGGGCCGGGCAACTATGGCTACACCTTC
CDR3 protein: CASSIGPGNYGYTF

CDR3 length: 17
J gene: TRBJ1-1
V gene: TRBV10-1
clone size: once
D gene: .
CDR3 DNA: TGCGCCAGCAGTGACCTTCGGACAGCCCTCGGGGGGACTGAAGCTTTCTTT
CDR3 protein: CASSDLRTALGGTEAFF

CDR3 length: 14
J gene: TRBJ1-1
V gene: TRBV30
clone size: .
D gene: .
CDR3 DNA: TGTGCCTGGAGTCCCGCGGACAGATTCTCTGAAGCTTTCTTT
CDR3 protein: CAWSPADRFSEAFF

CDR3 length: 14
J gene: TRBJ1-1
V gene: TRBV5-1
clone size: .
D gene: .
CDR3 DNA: TGCGCCAGCAGCTTGGTGAGCGGGATGGCTGAAGCTTTCTTT
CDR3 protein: CASSLVSGMAEAFF

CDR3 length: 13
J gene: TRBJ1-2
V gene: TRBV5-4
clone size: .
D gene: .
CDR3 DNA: TGTGCCAGCAGCGGAACGGGAGACAGACGCTACACCTTC
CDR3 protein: CASSGTGDRRYTF

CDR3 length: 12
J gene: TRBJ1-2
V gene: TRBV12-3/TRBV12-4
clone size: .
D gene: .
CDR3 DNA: TGTGCCAGCAGTAAAAGTGGCCAGGGCTACACCTTC
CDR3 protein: CASSKSGQGYTF

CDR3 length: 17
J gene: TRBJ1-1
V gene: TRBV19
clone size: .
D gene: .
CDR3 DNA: TGTGCCAGTAGTATACGCGGGGGAAAAATTATGAACACTGAAGCTTTCTTT
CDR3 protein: CASSIRGGKIMNTEAFF

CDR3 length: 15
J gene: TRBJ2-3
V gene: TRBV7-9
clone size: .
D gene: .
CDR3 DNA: TGTGCCAGCAGCTTAGTCACAGGGCCTCGAGATACGCAGTATTTT
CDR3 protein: CASSLVTGPRDTQYF

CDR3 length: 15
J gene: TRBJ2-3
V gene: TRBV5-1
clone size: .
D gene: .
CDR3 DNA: TGCGCCAGCAGCTTTCTCCCCCTGGGAACAGATACGCAGTATTTT
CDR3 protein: CASSFLPLGTDTQYF

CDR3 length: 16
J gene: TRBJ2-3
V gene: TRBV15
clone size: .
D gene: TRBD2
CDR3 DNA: TGTGCCACCAGCAGAGGACCAGCGGGGGGAACAGATACGCAGTATTTT
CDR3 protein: CATSRGPAGGTDTQYF